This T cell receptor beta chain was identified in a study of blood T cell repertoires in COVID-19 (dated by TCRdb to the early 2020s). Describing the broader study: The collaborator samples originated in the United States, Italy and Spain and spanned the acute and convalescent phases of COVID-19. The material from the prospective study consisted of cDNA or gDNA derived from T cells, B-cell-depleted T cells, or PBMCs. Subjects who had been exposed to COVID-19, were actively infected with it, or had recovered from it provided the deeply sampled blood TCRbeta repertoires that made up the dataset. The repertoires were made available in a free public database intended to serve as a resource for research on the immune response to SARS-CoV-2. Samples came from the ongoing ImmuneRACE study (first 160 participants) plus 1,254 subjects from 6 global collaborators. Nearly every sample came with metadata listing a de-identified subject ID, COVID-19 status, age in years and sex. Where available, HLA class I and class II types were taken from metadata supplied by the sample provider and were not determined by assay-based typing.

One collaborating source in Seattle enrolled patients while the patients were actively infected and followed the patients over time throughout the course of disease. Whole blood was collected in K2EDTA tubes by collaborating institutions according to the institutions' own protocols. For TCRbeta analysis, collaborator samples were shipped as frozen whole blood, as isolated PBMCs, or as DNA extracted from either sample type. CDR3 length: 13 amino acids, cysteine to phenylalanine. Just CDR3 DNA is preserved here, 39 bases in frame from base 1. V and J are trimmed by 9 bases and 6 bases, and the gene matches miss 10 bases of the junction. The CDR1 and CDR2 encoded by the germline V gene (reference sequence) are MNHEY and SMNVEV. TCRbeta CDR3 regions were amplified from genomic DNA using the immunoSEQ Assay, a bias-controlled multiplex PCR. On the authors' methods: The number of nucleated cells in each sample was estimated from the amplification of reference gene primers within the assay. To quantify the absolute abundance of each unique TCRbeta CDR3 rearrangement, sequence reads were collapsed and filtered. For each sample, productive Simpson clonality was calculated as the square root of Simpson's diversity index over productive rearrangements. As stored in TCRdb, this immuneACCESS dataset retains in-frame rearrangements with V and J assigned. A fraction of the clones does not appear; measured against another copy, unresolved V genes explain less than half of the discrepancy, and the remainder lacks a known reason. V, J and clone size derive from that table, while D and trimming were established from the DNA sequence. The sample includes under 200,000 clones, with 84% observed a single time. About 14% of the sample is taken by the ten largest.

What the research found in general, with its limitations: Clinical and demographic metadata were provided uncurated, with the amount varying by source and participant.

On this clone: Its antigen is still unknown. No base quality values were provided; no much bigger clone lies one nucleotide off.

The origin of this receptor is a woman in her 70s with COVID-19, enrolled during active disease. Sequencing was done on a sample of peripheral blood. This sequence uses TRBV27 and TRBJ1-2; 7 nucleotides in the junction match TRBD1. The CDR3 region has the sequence CASYRGQGDGYTF. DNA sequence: TGTGCCAGTTACCGAGGGCAGGGGGATGGCTACACCTTC.